This is a list of T cell receptor beta chains from one sample in a study of blood T cell repertoires in COVID-19. Generated by immunoSEQ multiplex PCR, the TCRdb table keeps only in-frame clones and is missing some. The sample holds 200,000 to 250,000 clones, roughly 79% seen once. The sequenced sample was peripheral blood. These receptor sequences come from a woman older than 75 with COVID-19, enrolled during active disease. Each CDR3 is given with its conserved first and last residue.

TRBV30	TRBJ1-1	CAQSTGLMNTEAFF
TRBV10-3	TRBJ1-6	CAIGAQGSPLHF
TRBV4-2	TRBJ2-2	CATGQGGSTGELFF
TRBV2	TRBJ1-2	CASSEEPGLGGYTF
TRBV7-2	TRBJ1-6	CASSLEARYNSPLHF
TRBV3-1/TRBV3-2	TRBJ1-2	CASSPWQAPYGYTF
TRBV27	TRBJ2-1	CASSLRAGSHNEQFF
TRBV29-1	TRBJ1-1	CSVSRGDTEAFF
TRBV11-2	TRBJ1-6	CASSLRLGGDSPLHF
TRBV11-2	TRBJ2-7	CASSLTGLVTYEQYF
TRBV7-9	TRBJ2-3	CASSSGQEPTDTQYF
TRBV6-1	TRBJ1-6	CASSEARASSYNSPLHF
TRBV30	TRBJ1-5	CAWKGQGNQPQHF
TRBV3-1/TRBV3-2	TRBJ2-1	CARISEDRGRNNEQFF
TRBV7-3	TRBJ1-6	CASSLQGSNSPLHF
TRBV18	TRBJ1-6	CASSPGQANSPLHF
TRBV5-1	TRBJ1-5	CASSFSPGNQPQHF
TRBV5-1	TRBJ1-1	CASSSHDRDRDTEAFF
TRBV5-1	TRBJ2-5	CASSLRGGDETQYF
TRBV4-2	TRBJ1-5	CASSQVGSWSPQHF
TRBV29-1	TRBJ1-1	CSVEASPRGKTEAFF
TRBV10-2	TRBJ2-3	CASRAGGTPDTQYF
TRBV27	TRBJ2-1	CASCSGRSSYNEQFF
TRBV19	TRBJ1-5	CASSIAFFNNQPQHF
TRBV7-9	TRBJ2-1	CASSLIPASGDYNEQFF
TRBV4-2	TRBJ1-5	CASSRSDSSNQPQHF
TRBV5-1	TRBJ2-2	CASSIPSGPNTGELFF
TRBV2	TRBJ2-5	CASRYGGAQYF
TRBV7-8	TRBJ2-3	CASSSWGSGEQDTQYF